The 32 T cell receptor beta chains below were found in one sample sequenced in a study of T cells in Graves' hyperthyroidism and ophthalmopathy. Researchers took RNA transcripts and amplified the TCR beta CDR3 regions from them. First-round RT-PCR targeting the TCR CDR3 was performed with the HTBI primer set. MiXCR, applied by TCRdb to the multiplex PCR reads, yields one record per CDR3 protein. Of about half a million distinct CDR3 sequences in the sample, less than 25% were seen once. Sequenced sample: blood. The receptors originated from a man aged 18 to 29 with Graves' hyperthyroidism.

In this sample, this clonotype turned up many times. V gene TRBV6-5 combines with J gene TRBJ2-2, with D perhaps matching TRBD2 (5 bases). V lost 2 bases and J lost 5, with 12 bases in between. Germline assignment: CDR1 MNHEY and CDR2 SVGAGI. The CDR3 has 15 residues. CDR3 sequence: CASSYGTSRTGELFF. The CDR3 bases are TGTGCCAGCAGTTACGGTACTAGTAGAACCGGGGAGCTGTTTTTT.

The chain employs TRBV5-1 and TRBJ1-2; tentative D call: TRBD1 (6 bases). The CDR3 is 13 residues long. Between the trimmed V and J ends, which lost 4 bases and 13 bases, there was a span of 20 bases. Germline assignment: CDR1 SGHRS and CDR2 YFSETQ. The CDR3 spells CASSKGVQASGTF. In nucleotides, the CDR3 is TGCGCCAGCAGCAAGGGGGTGCAGGCCTCAGGCACCTTC.

This clonotype came up many times. The chain has TRBV20-1 and TRBJ2-7; weak D call: TRBD2 (5 bases). V was trimmed by 6 bases and J by 2 bases, leaving 11 bases between them. Germline lookup yields CDR1 DFQATT and CDR2 SNEGSKA (reference sequence). The CDR3 sequence is 12 residues long. The CDR3 bases are TGCAGTGCCCAAGGAGGTCCCTACGAGCAGTACTTC. It encodes CSAQGGPYEQYF.

This clonotype turned up a few times. V gene TRBV7-9 combines with J gene TRBJ1-2; possibly TRBD1 for D (5 bases). Deletions cut 1 base from V and 8 bases from J, with 17 bases between. Germline CDR1 and CDR2: SEHNR and FQNEAQ (reference sequence). The CDR3 sequence is 15 residues long. The CDR3 loop is CASSLVISRVDGYTF. DNA for the CDR3: TGTGCCAGCAGCTTAGTGATCAGCAGGGTGGACGGCTACACCTTC.

The V call is TRBV20-1, the J call TRBJ2-7; D perhaps matches TRBD2 (5 bases). CDR3 length: 14 residues. Trimming removed 4 bases at V and 6 bases at J, with 19 bases between. Germline V gene lookup returns CDR1 DFQATT and CDR2 SNEGSKA (reference sequence). CDR3: CSAKDGDEEVEQYF. In nucleotides, the CDR3 is TGCAGTGCTAAGGACGGGGATGAAGAGGTCGAGCAGTACTTC.

This clonotype has a count of ten or more. This chain connects TRBV12-3 or TRBV12-4 to TRBJ1-2; D perhaps matches TRBD1 (5 bases). This CDR3 spans 15 amino acids. Trimming removed 6 bases at V and 6 bases at J, with 20 bases between. In nucleotides, the CDR3 is TGTGCCAGCAGCGACTCGGTTGGCAGGGAAGATGGCTACACCTTC. Translating it yields CASSDSVGREDGYTF.

V is TRBV11-1 and J is TRBJ2-7; the match to TRBD1 covers 9 bases. From germline, CDR1 is SGHAT and CDR2 FQDESV (reference sequence). V shed 6 bases and J 5 bases; nucleotides not matched to a gene: 5. The CDR3 totals 13 residues. CDR3 protein: CASRRTGDDEQYF. CDR3 DNA sequence: TGTGCCAGCAGACGGACAGGGGATGACGAGCAGTACTTC.

V usage is TRBV6-2 or TRBV6-3 and J usage is TRBJ1-1, with 8 nucleotides matching TRBD1. This CDR3 spans 18 amino acids. J was trimmed by 2 bases and V by 0 bases; bases with no gene match: 11. Germline V gene lookup returns CDR1 MNHEY and CDR2 SVGEGT. The DNA for the CDR3 is TGTGCCAGCAGTTACTCGACTTCGGGACAGGCAGGTAACACTGAAGCTTTCTTT. Translating gives CASSYSTSGQAGNTEAFF.

In this sample, this clonotype turned up many times. The gene calls are TRBV2 and TRBJ1-2; TRBD1 matches at 7 bases. The J segment lost 6 bases and the V segment lost 7 bases, leaving 17 bases of the junction unmatched. Germline V gene data show CDR1 as SNHLY and CDR2 as FYNNEI. The CDR3 is 16 residues long. In DNA, the CDR3 is TGTGCCAGCACCCTCTACCCAGGGGGGGTGGTAAATGGCTACACCTTC. Amino acids: CASTLYPGGVVNGYTF.

This clonotype was observed many times. The chain couples TRBV3-1 to TRBJ2-5, with 8 bases fitting TRBD2. This CDR3 comprises 16 residues. CDR1 is LGHDT and CDR2 is YNNKEL in the germline V gene (reference sequence). Trimming took 4 bases from V and 5 from J; bases not matched to a gene: 12. In DNA form, the CDR3 reads TGTGCCAGCAGCCGCCTGGCGGGGGGACTATTGGAGACCCAGTACTTC. Amino acid sequence: CASSRLAGGLLETQYF.

This clonotype occurred many times. The chain recombines TRBV28 with TRBJ2-2; tentatively, D is TRBD2 (5 bases). The V end lost 2 bases, the J end lost 4 bases, and 8 bases lay between the germline ends. The CDR3 is 14 amino acids. Germline V gene lookup returns CDR1 MDHEN and CDR2 SYDVKM. The CDR3 nucleotides read TGTGCCAGCAGTTTAGGAGGAATCACCGGGGAGCTGTTTTTT. Amino acids: CASSLGGITGELFF.

This clonotype was picked up many times. This chain links TRBV12-3 or TRBV12-4 with TRBJ1-1, with no clear D. CDR3 size: 14 residues. V was trimmed by 3 bases and J by 2 bases, leaving 10 bases between them. The CDR3 region is CASSLSRHNTEAFF. In DNA, the CDR3 is TGTGCCAGCAGTTTGAGTCGGCACAACACTGAAGCTTTCTTT.

This clonotype came up a few times. V gene TRBV24-1 combines with J gene TRBJ1-1; tentatively, D is TRBD1 (6 bases). Germline loops: CDR1 KGHDR, CDR2 SFDVKD. The CDR3 is 14 amino acids. Trimming stripped 3 bases from V and 5 bases from J, with 12 bases between. The CDR3: CATSDEQGGTEAFF. The CDR3 DNA reads TGTGCCACCAGTGATGAACAGGGTGGAACTGAAGCTTTCTTT.

This clonotype was picked up many times. The chain carries TRBV20-1 and TRBJ1-1, with D possibly TRBD1 on 6 matching bases. From germline, CDR1 is DFQATT and CDR2 SNEGSKA (reference sequence). V was clipped by 3 bases and J by 5 bases, with 16 bases between them. The CDR3 loop spans 14 amino acids. The CDR3 DNA is TGCAGTGCTAGGCCCTCTACAGGGTGGACTGAAGCTTTCTTT. Translated, it gives CSARPSTGWTEAFF.

This chain joins TRBV2 and TRBJ2-2; D is perhaps TRBD2 (5 bases). This CDR3 is built from 16 residues. Germline CDR1 SNHLY, CDR2 FYNNEI. V lost 7 bases, J lost 8 bases, and 23 bases lay in between. CDR3 coding DNA: TGTGCCAGCAAAGAGGGTGGGTCACCTAGACTGGGGGAGCTGTTTTTT. Protein: CASKEGGSPRLGELFF.

This clonotype was observed a handful of times. J is TRBJ2-2 and V is TRBV29-1; D possibly corresponds to TRBD2 (5 bases). Per germline, CDR1 SQVTM and CDR2 ANQGSEA. This CDR3 region has 13 residues. CDR3 in amino acids: CSAARGNTGELFF. CDR3 coding DNA: TGCTCCGCTGCCCGGGGGAACACCGGGGAGCTGTTTTTT.

This clonotype came up many times. This sequence joins TRBV11-3 and TRBJ2-5; the D gene is possibly TRBD2 (6 bases). Trimming left V 5 bases short and J 5 bases short, with 15 bases between. CDR1 SGHNT and CDR2 YENEEA come from the germline V gene. This CDR3 has 14 residues. Written as DNA, the CDR3 is TGTGCCAGCAGCCGAACGGGGAGCGGGGAGACCCAGTACTTC. Protein product: CASSRTGSGETQYF.

The rearrangement uses TRBV12-3 or TRBV12-4 and TRBJ1-2; D remains ambiguous. This CDR3 spans 14 amino acids. The V and J ends lost 6 bases and 0 bases respectively, with 11 bases between them. Here the CDR3 reads CASSGPRANYGYTF. The CDR3 DNA reads TGTGCCAGCAGCGGACCGAGAGCTAACTATGGCTACACCTTC.

Ten or more counts support this clonotype. This chain links TRBV6-2 or TRBV6-3 with TRBJ1-2; D is possibly TRBD1 (6 bases). This CDR3 has 15 residues. V was trimmed by 4 bases and J by 6 bases, leaving 18 bases between them. Germline values: CDR1 MNHEY, CDR2 SVGEGT. CDR3 protein: CASSWGADPADGYTF. Written as DNA, the CDR3 is TGTGCCAGCAGTTGGGGGGCGGACCCTGCTGATGGCTACACCTTC.

In this sample, this clonotype turned up many times. The chain couples TRBV28 to TRBJ2-7; 9 positions match TRBD1. The CDR3 extends over 15 amino acids. Germline V gene lookup returns CDR1 MDHEN and CDR2 SYDVKM. After removal of 6 bases from V and 2 bases from J, the junction contained 8 bases not matched to a gene. The CDR3 region has the DNA TGTGCCAGCAGAAGCGGACAGGGGACCACCTACGAGCAGTACTTC. Residues: CASRSGQGTTYEQYF.

This clonotype was seen at least ten times. The J gene is TRBJ1-2, the V gene TRBV5-1; the D gene is possibly TRBD1 (6 bases). The CDR3 is 15 amino acids. V was clipped by 2 bases and J by 8 bases, with 19 bases between them. Per germline, CDR1 SGHRS and CDR2 YFSETQ. CDR3 coding DNA: TGCGCCAGCAGCTTTTTGCCTTATGGGGGGCGAGGCTACACCTTC. This encodes CASSFLPYGGRGYTF.

V and J are TRBV30 and TRBJ1-2, with TRBD1 identical over 7 bases. With 5 bases clipped from V and 3 bases from J, the junction kept 6 bases outside the gene matches. Germline assignment: CDR1 GTSNPN and CDR2 SVGIG (reference sequence). This CDR3 spans 13 amino acids. Written as DNA, the CDR3 is TGTGCCTGGTCAGGACAGGCAGACTATGGCTACACCTTC. Protein: CAWSGQADYGYTF.

This clonotype was detected many times. The chain recombines TRBV2 with TRBJ2-7; possibly TRBD2 for D (5 bases). From germline, CDR1 is SNHLY and CDR2 FYNNEI. The CDR3 consists of 13 residues. Trimming pared 3 bases from V and 9 bases from J, leaving 15 bases between. CDR3 bases: TGTGCCAGCAGTGATTTCCGAGGGTTACGGCAGTACTTC. Residues: CASSDFRGLRQYF.

This clonotype was seen repeatedly, ten times or more. The chain joins TRBV24-1 to TRBJ2-2; D is ambiguous. Trimming took 5 bases from V and 4 from J, leaving 7 bases between them. The CDR3 has 13 amino acids. Germline CDR1 is KGHDR and CDR2 is SFDVKD. The DNA for the CDR3 is TGTGCCACCAGTGGATGGGTCACCGGGGAGCTGTTTTTT. It translates to CATSGWVTGELFF.

V is TRBV27 and J is TRBJ1-2, with D unresolved. The length of the CDR3 is 15 residues. V gave up 1 base and J gave up 6 bases, with 15 bases separating them. Germline V gives CDR1 MNHEY, CDR2 SMNVEV (reference sequence). The CDR3 nucleotides are TGTGCCAGCAGTTTATTCAGCTTTGGTGGTGATGGCTACACCTTC. Translating it yields CASSLFSFGGDGYTF.

At least ten counts were recorded for this clonotype. The rearrangement uses TRBV15 and TRBJ2-1, with 11 positions matching TRBD2. Trimming removed 1 base from V and 0 bases from J; junction bases left unmatched: 2. There are 17 residues in the CDR3. Germline V gene lookup returns CDR1 LNHNV and CDR2 YYDKDF (reference sequence). CDR3 DNA: TGTGCCACCAGCAGAGTTAGCGGGGGGGCCTCCTACAATGAGCAGTTCTTC. Translating gives CATSRVSGGASYNEQFF.

The chain is built from TRBV27 and TRBJ2-7, with D possibly being TRBD2 (7 bases). Trimming took 6 bases from V and 4 from J, leaving 16 bases between them. This CDR3 region has 14 residues. The germline gives CDR1 MNHEY, CDR2 SMNVEV (reference sequence). CDR3 amino acids: CASSRTGRVYEQYF. The CDR3 region has the DNA TGTGCCAGCAGCCGTACAGGGAGGGTTTACGAGCAGTACTTC.

The sample holds many counts of this clonotype. The chain has TRBV12-3 or TRBV12-4 and TRBJ1-1; tentative D call: TRBD1 (6 bases). Between the trimmed V and J ends, which lost 10 bases and 1 base, there was a span of 19 bases. This CDR3 has 15 amino acids. CDR3 protein: CATIDLGAANTEAFF. As DNA, the CDR3 is TGTGCCACCATAGATTTGGGGGCCGCGAACACTGAAGCTTTCTTT.

This clonotype has ten or more counts. The chain has TRBV24-1 and TRBJ2-7, with TRBD1 matching 9 bases. This CDR3 is 15 amino acids long. Germline assignment: CDR1 KGHDR and CDR2 SFDVKD. The ends lost 8 bases at V and 0 bases at J; junction bases unmatched: 7. The CDR3 nucleotides are TGTGCCACCATTGGGACAGGGTCCATCTCCTACGAGCAGTACTTC. This gives the protein CATIGTGSISYEQYF.

This clonotype was counted many times. This chain links TRBV30 with TRBJ1-2; maybe TRBD1 (5 bases). Germline V gene data show CDR1 as GTSNPN and CDR2 as SVGIG (reference sequence). The CDR3 is made up of 13 amino acids. Between the trimmed V and J ends, which lost 3 bases and 1 base, there was a span of 9 bases. The CDR3 DNA sequence: TGTGCCTGGAGGGGGGACGATAACTATGGCTACACCTTC. It yields the protein CAWRGDDNYGYTF.

The CDR3 DNA reads as TGTGCCAGCAGCCACCGGACCGAGACCCAGTACTTC. It yields the protein CASSHRTETQYF. This chain joins TRBV3-1 and TRBJ2-5; D is ambiguous. There are 12 residues in the CDR3. Germline V gives CDR1 LGHDT, CDR2 YNNKEL (reference sequence). Trimming left V 3 bases short and J 5 bases short, with 7 bases between.

This clonotype was detected ten times or more. V and J are TRBV28 and TRBJ2-2, with a tentative D call TRBD1 (5 bases). V was cut by 6 bases and J by 4 bases, with 15 bases left in between. CDR3 length: 15 amino acids. Germline CDR1 and CDR2: MDHEN and SYDVKM. CDR3 residues: CASRTPQGGTGELFF. The CDR3 DNA sequence: TGTGCCAGCAGGACCCCCCAGGGCGGCACCGGGGAGCTGTTTTTT.